Presented here are 30 T cell receptor beta chains from one specimen sequenced in a study of T cells after yellow fever vaccination. Each CDR3 protein is one row after TCRdb ran MiXCR on the 5' RACE reads. The data contain hundreds of thousands of distinct CDR3 sequences, around an eighth of them seen just once; the ten biggest clones take up under 15%. This specimen was PBMCs, taken on the day of the yellow fever booster vaccination. These receptors were collected from a man aged 25 to 40 who received the YFV17D yellow fever vaccine.

This clonotype occurred a few times. The V call is TRBV12-3 or TRBV12-4, the J call TRBJ2-7; TRBD1 matches 8 bases. The CDR3 is made up of 13 amino acids. With V trimmed by 5 bases and J by 4 bases, 4 bases remained unmatched. The CDR3 reads CASSTGGKYEQYF. CDR3 coding DNA: TGTGCCAGCAGTACAGGGGGAAAATACGAGCAGTACTTC.

This clonotype occurred a few times. CDR3: CSARQSGGETQYF. CDR3 coding DNA: TGCAGCGCCCGGCAGAGCGGGGGAGAGACCCAGTACTTC. V usage is TRBV29-1 and J usage is TRBJ2-5; 8 bases are shared with TRBD2. V shed 7 bases and J 4 bases; nucleotides not matched to a gene: 8. Per the germline V gene, CDR1 is SQVTM and CDR2 is ANQGSEA. This CDR3 region has 13 residues.

This clonotype was counted ten times or more. V is TRBV6-2 or TRBV6-3 and J is TRBJ2-1; no clear D. Per germline, CDR1 MNHEY and CDR2 SVGEGT. V was trimmed by 3 bases and J by 4 bases, leaving 10 bases between them. This CDR3 contains 14 residues. The CDR3 is CASSYSFIYNEQFF. In nucleotides, the CDR3 is TGTGCCAGCAGTTATTCCTTCATTTACAATGAGCAGTTCTTC.

The chain carries TRBV4-2 and TRBJ2-6, with D perhaps given as TRBD1 or TRBD2 (5 bases each). The V gene lost 6 bases and the J gene lost 0 bases, with 15 bases spanning the gap. The CDR3 consists of 17 residues. Germline V gene sequence: CDR1 LGHNA, CDR2 YNFKEQ. The DNA for the CDR3 is TGTGCCAGCAGGAGGGGCGGCGGGTCCTCTGGGGCCAACGTCCTGACTTTC. Its protein is CASRRGGGSSGANVLTF.

V gene TRBV14 combines with J gene TRBJ2-1; 7 bases match TRBD1. The CDR3 has 12 amino acids. The ends lost 7 bases at V and 6 bases at J; junction bases unmatched: 3. Germline CDR1 and CDR2: SGHDN and FVKESK. CDR3 protein: CASTWDSNEQFF. CDR3 bases: TGTGCCAGCACGTGGGACAGCAATGAGCAGTTCTTC.

This chain links TRBV7-3 with TRBJ2-2; the match to TRBD2 covers 8 bases. V was pared by 2 bases and J by 0 bases, with 11 bases of the junction left unmatched. Germline CDR1 is SGHTA and CDR2 is FQGTGA. The CDR3 totals 19 residues. The CDR3 nucleotides are TGTGCCAGCAGCTTAGGACCATCGGGACTAGGCGCGAACACCGGGGAGCTGTTTTTT. This sequence encodes CASSLGPSGLGANTGELFF.

This clonotype was observed a few times. This sequence joins TRBV7-9 and TRBJ2-1; 12 bases match TRBD1. Trimming removed 5 bases from V and 6 bases from J; junction bases left unmatched: 17. This CDR3 has 19 residues. The germline gives CDR1 SEHNR, CDR2 FQNEAQ (reference sequence). CDR3 bases: TGTGCCAGCAGCCCCGCGGGACAGGGGGCGCTCGGGCTCCCCAATGAGCAGTTCTTC. Translation: CASSPAGQGALGLPNEQFF.

The chain employs TRBV7-9 and TRBJ2-1; 11 nucleotides align to TRBD2. Trimming at V came to 5 bases and at J to 9 bases, leaving 15 bases not matched to a gene. CDR3 length: 17 amino acids. Germline lookup yields CDR1 SEHNR and CDR2 FQNEAQ (reference sequence). The CDR3 spells CASSGTGTSGVRGEQFF. CDR3 bases: TGTGCCAGCAGCGGGACCGGGACTAGCGGCGTTAGGGGTGAGCAGTTCTTC.

The V call is TRBV12-3 or TRBV12-4, the J call TRBJ2-1; a possible D gene is TRBD2 (6 bases). The CDR3 contains 15 residues. Between the trimmed V and J ends, which lost 5 bases and 5 bases, there was a span of 16 bases. The CDR3 DNA is TGTGCCAGCAGTCCTTACGGGGGAGCGAACAATGAGCAGTTCTTC. This codes for CASSPYGGANNEQFF.

The table lists this clonotype with a few counts. The chain carries TRBV2 and TRBJ2-1; tentatively, D is TRBD2 (7 bases). There are 15 residues in the CDR3. From germline, CDR1 is SNHLY and CDR2 FYNNEI. V gave up 6 bases and J gave up 8 bases, with 20 bases separating them. CDR3 sequence (DNA): TGTGCCAGCAGCCCCTCGGGGGGCGCGAAGTATGAGCAGTTCTTC. The encoded protein is CASSPSGGAKYEQFF.

This clonotype was counted between two and nine times. The chain is built from TRBV10-3 and TRBJ2-6; 12 bases fit TRBD2. V lost 4 bases to trimming and J lost 0 bases; unmatched junction nucleotides: 4. The CDR3 runs to 18 residues. CDR1 ENHRY and CDR2 SYGVKD come from the germline V gene. The CDR3 region has the DNA TGTGCCATCAGTGGATCACTAGCGGGAGGCTCTGGGGCCAACGTCCTGACTTTC. Translated, it gives CAISGSLAGGSGANVLTF.

This clonotype was picked up a small number of times. This chain connects TRBV7-2 to TRBJ2-1, with a weak D call TRBD2 (6 bases). This CDR3 spans 10 amino acids. V was trimmed by 8 bases and J by 10 bases, leaving 9 bases between them. CDR1 SGHTA and CDR2 FQGNSA come from the germline V gene. For the CDR3, the DNA is TGTGCCAGCGGAAGCGGGGAGCAGTTCTTC. Translation: CASGSGEQFF.

The CDR3 sequence: CASSESKVGLNYEQYF. CDR3 coding DNA: TGTGCCAGCAGTGAATCAAAGGTGGGACTTAACTACGAGCAGTACTTC. The chain is built from TRBV25-1 and TRBJ2-7, with a tentative D call TRBD2 (6 bases). Germline lookup yields CDR1 MGHDK and CDR2 SYGVNS. This CDR3 has 16 residues. V lost 1 base and J lost 3, with 16 bases in between.

The chain combines TRBV4-1 with TRBJ2-1; maybe TRBD2 (6 bases). CDR1 and CDR2 (germline): MGHRA, YSYEKL. V lost 0 bases and J lost 0, with 12 bases in between. CDR3 length equals 17 residues. CDR3 sequence: CASSQERAGFSYNEQFF. In DNA form, the CDR3 reads TGCGCCAGCAGCCAAGAACGCGCGGGATTCTCCTACAATGAGCAGTTCTTC.

This clonotype appeared a few times. The rearrangement joins TRBV5-1 to TRBJ2-7; 11 bases line up with TRBD2. The CDR3 runs 15 residues. After removal of 4 bases from V and 5 bases from J, the junction contained 8 bases not matched to a gene. Germline CDR1 is SGHRS and CDR2 is YFSETQ. CDR3 region: CASSDSGRAGDEQYF. CDR3 sequence (DNA): TGCGCCAGCAGCGATAGCGGGAGGGCCGGGGACGAGCAGTACTTC. The whole variable domain, remainder taken from reference TRBV5-1 and TRBJ2-7, is KAGVTQTPRYLIKTRGQQVTLSCSPISGHRSVSWYQQTPGQGLQFLFEYFSETQRNKGNFPGRFSGRQFSNSRSEMNVSTLELGDSALYLCASSDSGRAGDEQYFGPGTRLTVT.

A few counts support this clonotype. V gene TRBV4-3 combines with J gene TRBJ2-2, with D uncertain. Trimming took 0 bases from V and 3 from J, leaving 8 bases between them. The length of the CDR3 is 15 residues. Germline loops: CDR1 LGHNA, CDR2 YSLEER. The CDR3 coding sequence is TGCGCCAGCAGCCAAGAGAACCACTACACCGGGGAGCTGTTTTTT. As protein: CASSQENHYTGELFF.

V is TRBV2 and J is TRBJ1-6; no clear D. Germline V gene lookup returns CDR1 SNHLY and CDR2 FYNNEI. The CDR3 is 13 amino acids. V shed 5 bases and J shed 13 bases, with 15 bases lying between them. The CDR3: CASSSETGLPLHF. The CDR3 region has the DNA TGTGCCAGCAGTTCCGAGACCGGGCTCCCCCTCCACTTT.

The sample holds a few counts of this clonotype. The CDR3 nucleotides are TGTGCCAGCAGCCGGAAACTAGCGGGAGGTGTAGAGGGAGAGACCCAGTACTTC. Protein sequence: CASSRKLAGGVEGETQYF. The chain links TRBV4-2 to TRBJ2-5; 12 nucleotides align to TRBD2. The germline V gene has CDR1 LGHNA and CDR2 YNFKEQ. V lost 4 bases and J lost 4; bases outside the gene matches: 13. There are 18 residues in the CDR3.

This clonotype occurred a few times. The J gene is TRBJ2-6, the V gene TRBV6-2 or TRBV6-3, with a possible D match to TRBD1 (5 bases). Trimming left V 5 bases short and J 0 bases short, with 20 bases between. The CDR3 loop spans 19 amino acids. The germline gives CDR1 MNHEY, CDR2 SVGEGT. The DNA of the CDR3 is TGTGCCAGCAGTACCCTTAAGGAGACAGAAAGCTCTGGGGCCAACGTCCTGACTTTC. This encodes CASSTLKETESSGANVLTF.

This clonotype was seen a few times. The chain employs TRBV7-9 and TRBJ2-7; 7 nucleotides match TRBD1. The CDR3 is made up of 15 amino acids. Germline-derived CDR1 and CDR2 are SEHNR and FQNEAQ (reference sequence). V trimming: 5 bases; J trimming: 3 bases; junction bases outside the gene matches: 10. Here the CDR3 reads CASSTWTGNIYEQYF. The CDR3 nucleotides are TGTGCCAGCAGCACCTGGACAGGTAATATCTACGAGCAGTACTTC.

The genes are TRBV6-2 or TRBV6-3 and TRBJ2-6; 8 nucleotides match TRBD1. CDR3 size: 17 residues. Germline V gives CDR1 MNHEY, CDR2 SVGEGT. V lost 2 bases, J lost 0 bases, and 3 bases stayed unmatched. CDR3 region: CASSYADRASGANVLTF. DNA for the CDR3: TGTGCCAGCAGTTACGCGGACAGGGCCTCTGGGGCCAACGTCCTGACTTTC.

This chain joins TRBV3-1 and TRBJ1-3; D not certain. Trimming removed 5 bases at V and 0 bases at J, with 11 bases between. CDR1 and CDR2 (germline): LGHDT, YNNKEL (reference sequence). The CDR3 sequence is 15 residues long. The CDR3 region has the DNA TGTGCCAGCAGCAAGAGCCCAGGCTCTGGAAACACCATATATTTT. Residues: CASSKSPGSGNTIYF.

The V and J genes are TRBV27 and TRBJ2-7; 9 nucleotides line up with TRBD1. CDR1 and CDR2 from the germline V gene are MNHEY and SMNVEV (reference sequence). The CDR3 is made up of 16 amino acids. V lost 1 base, J lost 5 bases, and 9 bases stayed unmatched. CDR3 sequence reads: CASSLLVGQGSHEQYF. The CDR3 DNA is TGTGCCAGCAGTTTATTGGTGGGACAGGGCAGCCACGAGCAGTACTTC.

This chain joins TRBV4-1 and TRBJ2-7; no clear D. This CDR3 has 13 residues. Germline loops: CDR1 MGHRA, CDR2 YSYEKL. V was pared by 4 bases and J by 4 bases, with 11 bases between. The CDR3 sequence is CASSRRMRYEQYF. The DNA of the CDR3 is TGCGCCAGCAGCCGCCGGATGAGGTACGAGCAGTACTTC.

This clonotype turned up a few times. The chain employs TRBV19 and TRBJ2-5, with D hard to call. V was cut by 5 bases and J by 5 bases, with 18 bases left in between. The CDR3 is 15 amino acids. Germline loops: CDR1 LNHDA, CDR2 SQIVND (reference sequence). The CDR3 here is CASSLRTPGVETQYF. The CDR3 DNA sequence: TGTGCCAGTAGTCTAAGGACCCCCGGAGTGGAGACCCAGTACTTC.

The chain couples TRBV11-2 to TRBJ2-3; weak D call: TRBD1 (6 bases). V lost 5 bases and J 8 bases, leaving 20 bases between the germline ends. The CDR3 is made up of 15 amino acids. The germline gives CDR1 SGHAT, CDR2 FQNNGV. CDR3 loop: CASSTLDSLDGTQYF. In nucleotides, the CDR3 is TGTGCCAGCAGCACCTTGGACAGTCTAGACGGTACGCAGTATTTT.

This clonotype was picked up a small number of times. This chain connects TRBV10-1 to TRBJ2-3; no definite D call. Germline CDR1 is WNHNN and CDR2 is SYGVQD (reference sequence). V was shortened by 2 bases and J by 3 bases, with 12 bases between the two germline ends. The CDR3 covers 15 residues. The CDR3 nucleotides read TGCGCCAGCAGTGAGACCCCTAAACGGACAGATACGCAGTATTTT. This translates into CASSETPKRTDTQYF.

This clonotype has ten or more counts. The CDR3 DNA reads as TGTGCCAGCAGCCCAGGCACAGATACGCAGTATTTT. It yields the protein CASSPGTDTQYF. The gene calls are TRBV18 and TRBJ2-3; D not resolved. V dropped 8 bases and J dropped 1 base, with 7 bases sitting between them. Germline V gene data show CDR1 as KGHSH and CDR2 as LQKENI. The CDR3 is made up of 12 amino acids.

The chain joins TRBV7-2 to TRBJ2-3; 8 nucleotides match TRBD2. This CDR3 is built from 15 residues. After removal of 4 bases from V and 6 bases from J, the junction contained 9 bases not matched to a gene. CDR1 is SGHTA and CDR2 is FQGNSA in the germline V gene. Here the CDR3 reads CASSSPAGVRDTQYF. CDR3 nucleotides: TGTGCCAGCAGCTCCCCAGCGGGAGTAAGGGATACGCAGTATTTT.

The rearrangement joins TRBV7-9 to TRBJ1-1, with TRBD1 identical over 7 bases. Unmatched junction bases numbered 16, after V lost 5 bases and J lost 4 bases. The germline gives CDR1 SEHNR, CDR2 FQNEAQ (reference sequence). The CDR3 has 17 residues. This CDR3 reads CASSDPSAGQRGTEAFF. The CDR3 nucleotides are TGTGCCAGCAGCGACCCCAGCGCGGGACAGAGGGGCACTGAAGCTTTCTTT.